This record concerns one T cell receptor beta chain sequence. The data derive from a study of blood T cell repertoires in COVID-19. Study overall: PBMCs, B-cell-depleted T cells, or T cells were the source of the cDNA or gDNA that made up the material.

Only in-frame clones appear in the TCRdb table, and some are missing; sequencing was by immunoSEQ multiplex PCR. The sample carries fewer than 15,000 clones, 85% to 90% recorded once. V trimming: 3 bases; J trimming: 2 bases; junction bases outside the gene matches: 13. CDR3 size: 19 residues. Germline-derived CDR1 and CDR2 are KGHSH and LQKENI. The receptor was isolated from a human donor with active COVID-19. The donor label of this sample is uncertain. The chain recombines TRBV18 with TRBJ2-3, with 11 bases that match TRBD2. Material: peripheral blood. The CDR3 loop is CASSPAQNRLAGNTDTQYF. The CDR3 DNA reads as TGTGCCAGCTCACCCGCTCAGAACAGACTAGCGGGGAACACAGATACGCAGTATTTT.